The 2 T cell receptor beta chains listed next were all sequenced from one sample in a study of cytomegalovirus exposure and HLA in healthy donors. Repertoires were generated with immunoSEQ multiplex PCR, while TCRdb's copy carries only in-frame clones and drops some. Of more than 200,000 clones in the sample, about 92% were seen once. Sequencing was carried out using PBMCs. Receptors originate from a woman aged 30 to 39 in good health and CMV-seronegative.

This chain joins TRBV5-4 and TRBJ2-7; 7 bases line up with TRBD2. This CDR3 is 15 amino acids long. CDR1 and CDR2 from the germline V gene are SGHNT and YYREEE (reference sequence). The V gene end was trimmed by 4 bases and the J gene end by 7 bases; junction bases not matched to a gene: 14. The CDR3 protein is CASSAPGLRAGEQYF. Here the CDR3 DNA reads TGTGCCAGCAGCGCTCCGGGACTACGGGCGGGGGAGCAGTACTTC. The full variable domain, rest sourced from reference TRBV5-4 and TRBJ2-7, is ETGVTQSPTHLIKTRGQQVTLRCSSQSGHNTVSWYQQALGQGPQFIFQYYREEENGRGNFPPRFSGLQFPNYSSELNVNALELDDSALYLCASSAPGLRAGEQYFGPGTRLTVT.

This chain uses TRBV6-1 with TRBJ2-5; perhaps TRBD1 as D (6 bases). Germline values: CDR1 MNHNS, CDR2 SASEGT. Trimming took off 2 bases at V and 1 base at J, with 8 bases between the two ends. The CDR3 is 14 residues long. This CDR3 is CASSEPRGQETQYF. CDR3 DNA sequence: TGTGCCAGCAGTGAACCCAGGGGCCAAGAGACCCAGTACTTC.